Presented here are 7 T cell receptor beta chains from one specimen sequenced in a study of T cells after yellow fever vaccination (dated 2019 in TCRdb). Libraries came from 5' RACE. TCRdb records Illumina HiSeq 2500 as the sequencer. TCRdb reran the public reads through fastp at Q25 and MiXCR, keeping productive beta chains. Entries that share a CDR3 protein sequence are merged under the most common genes and DNA. In all, the sample holds fewer than 400,000 distinct CDR3 sequences, and about 6.2% of those were seen once. The leading ten clones occupy 15% of the sample. The sample's treatment or condition label, in plain terms: live attenuated yellow fever vaccine strain. The specimen was PBMCs, collected 5 days after the yellow fever booster vaccination. The receptors were gathered from a man aged 25 to 45 who received the YFV17D yellow fever vaccine.

About this clonotype: The junction departs from germline at one end; a sequencing error may be responsible. The chain is built from TRBV6-2 or TRBV6-3 and TRBJ2-1; 7 bases are a match to TRBD2. CDR3 size: 15 residues. Germline-derived CDR1 and CDR2 are MNHEY and SVGEGT. CDR3 coding DNA: TGTGCCAGCTCAGACGACGGGAGGTGGTACAATGAGCTGTTCTTC. Amino acids: CASSDDGRWYNELFF.

This clonotype has more than one count but fewer than ten. This chain uses TRBV7-2 with TRBJ2-7; TRBD2 agrees at 14 bases. CDR1 and CDR2 from the germline V gene are SGHTA and FQGNSA. J lost 8 bases, V lost 1 base, and 7 bases had no gene match. This CDR3 is 16 amino acids long. In nucleotides, the CDR3 is TGTGCCAGCAGCTTAGTGGCCGGGACTAGCGGGGGTAAGCAGTACTTC. Translation: CASSLVAGTSGGKQYF.

This clonotype was detected many times. The CDR3 is CASSLEKEETQYF. The CDR3 DNA reads as TGTGCCAGCAGTTTAGAGAAGGAAGAGACCCAGTACTTC. V gene TRBV12-3 or TRBV12-4 combines with J gene TRBJ2-5; D not resolved. V lost 1 base and J 3 bases, leaving 6 bases between the germline ends. This CDR3 is 13 amino acids long.

This clonotype has ten or more counts. V is TRBV5-1 and J is TRBJ1-5; no reliable D call. The CDR3 covers 15 residues. Trimming took off 4 bases at V and 0 bases at J, with 11 bases between the two ends. The germline gives CDR1 SGHRS, CDR2 YFSETQ. CDR3: CASSQDGDSNQPQHF. The CDR3 bases are TGCGCCAGCAGCCAGGACGGCGATAGCAATCAGCCCCAGCATTTT.

This clonotype was observed a handful of times. The chain links TRBV29-1 to TRBJ2-3; D gene uncertain. CDR1 and CDR2 from the germline V gene are SQVTM and ANQGSEA. The V gene lost 1 base and the J gene lost 2 bases, with 10 bases spanning the gap. The CDR3 runs to 14 residues. CDR3 protein: CSVEGIRPTDTQYF. CDR3 coding DNA: TGCAGCGTTGAAGGCATTCGGCCCACAGATACGCAGTATTTT.

This rearrangement joins TRBV7-3 to TRBJ2-1, with 11 bases fitting TRBD2. Germline V gives CDR1 SGHTA, CDR2 FQGTGA. With 5 bases clipped from V and 5 bases from J, the junction kept 5 bases outside the gene matches. The CDR3 has 15 residues. The CDR3 loop reads CASSTSGRANNEQFF. As DNA, the CDR3 is TGTGCCAGCAGCACTAGCGGGAGAGCGAACAATGAGCAGTTCTTC.

This chain joins TRBV11-2 and TRBJ2-1; 8 nucleotides agree with TRBD2. Germline trimming cut 0 bases from V and 3 bases from J; bases unmatched to any gene: 4. The CDR3 is 16 amino acids. CDR1 is SGHAT and CDR2 is FQNNGV in the germline V gene. The chain's CDR3 is CASSLEGLAFYNEQFF. CDR3 in DNA: TGTGCCAGCAGCTTAGAAGGACTAGCTTTCTACAATGAGCAGTTCTTC.